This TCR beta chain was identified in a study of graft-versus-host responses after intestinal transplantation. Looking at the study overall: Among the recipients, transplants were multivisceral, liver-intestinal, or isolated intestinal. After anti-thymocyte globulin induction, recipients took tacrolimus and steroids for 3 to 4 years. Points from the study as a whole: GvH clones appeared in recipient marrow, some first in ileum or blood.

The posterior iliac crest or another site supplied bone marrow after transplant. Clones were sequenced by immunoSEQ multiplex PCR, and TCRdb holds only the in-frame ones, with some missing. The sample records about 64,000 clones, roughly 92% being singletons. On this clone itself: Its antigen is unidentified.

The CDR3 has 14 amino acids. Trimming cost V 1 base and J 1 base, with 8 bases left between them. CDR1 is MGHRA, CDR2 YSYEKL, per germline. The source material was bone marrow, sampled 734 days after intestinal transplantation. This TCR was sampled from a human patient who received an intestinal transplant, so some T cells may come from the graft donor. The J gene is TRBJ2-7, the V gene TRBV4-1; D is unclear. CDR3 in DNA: TGCGCCAGCAGCCAAGGTCCAGCATCCTACGAGCAGTACTTC. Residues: CASSQGPASYEQYF.